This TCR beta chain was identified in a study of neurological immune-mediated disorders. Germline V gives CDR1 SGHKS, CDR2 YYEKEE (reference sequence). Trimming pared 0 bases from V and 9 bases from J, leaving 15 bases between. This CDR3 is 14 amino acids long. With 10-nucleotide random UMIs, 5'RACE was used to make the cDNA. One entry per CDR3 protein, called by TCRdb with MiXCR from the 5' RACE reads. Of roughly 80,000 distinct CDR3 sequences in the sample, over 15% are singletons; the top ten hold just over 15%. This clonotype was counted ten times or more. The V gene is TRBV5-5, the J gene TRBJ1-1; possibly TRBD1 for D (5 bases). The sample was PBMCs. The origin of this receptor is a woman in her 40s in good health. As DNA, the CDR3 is TGTGCCAGCAGCTTGGCACAGGAGGGGCGCAAAGCTTTCTTT. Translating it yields CASSLAQEGRKAFF. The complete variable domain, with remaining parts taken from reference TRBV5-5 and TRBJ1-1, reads DAGVTQSPTHLIKTRGQQVTLRCSPISGHKSVSWYQQVLGQGPQFIFQYYEKEERGRGNFPDRFSARQFPNYSSELNVNALLLGDSALYLCASSLAQEGRKAFFGQGTRLTVV.